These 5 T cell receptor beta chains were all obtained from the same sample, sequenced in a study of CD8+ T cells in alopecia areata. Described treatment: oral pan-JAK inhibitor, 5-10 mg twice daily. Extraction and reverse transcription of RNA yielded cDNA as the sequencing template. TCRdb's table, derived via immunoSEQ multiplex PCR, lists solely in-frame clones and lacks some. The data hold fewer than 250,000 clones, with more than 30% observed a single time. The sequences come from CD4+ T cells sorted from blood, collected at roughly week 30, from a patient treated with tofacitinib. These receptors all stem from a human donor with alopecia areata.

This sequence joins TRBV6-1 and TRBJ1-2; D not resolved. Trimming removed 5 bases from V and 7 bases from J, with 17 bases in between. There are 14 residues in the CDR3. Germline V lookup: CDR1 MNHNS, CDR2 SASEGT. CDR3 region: CASSSGIRAGGYTF. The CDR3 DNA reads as TGTGCCAGCAGTTCGGGAATTCGGGCAGGTGGCTACACCTTC.

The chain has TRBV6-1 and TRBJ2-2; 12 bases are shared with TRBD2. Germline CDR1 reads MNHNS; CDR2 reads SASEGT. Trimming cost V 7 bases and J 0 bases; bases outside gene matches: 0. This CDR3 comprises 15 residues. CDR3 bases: TGTGCCAGCACTAGCGGGGGGGCGAACACCGGGGAGCTGTTTTTT. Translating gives CASTSGGANTGELFF.

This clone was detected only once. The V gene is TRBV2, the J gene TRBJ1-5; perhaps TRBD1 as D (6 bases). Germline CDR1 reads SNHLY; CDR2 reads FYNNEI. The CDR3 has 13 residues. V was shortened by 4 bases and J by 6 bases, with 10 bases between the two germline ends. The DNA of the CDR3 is TGTGCCAGCAGTGGGCAGGGGAGTCAGCCCCAGCATTTT. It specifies CASSGQGSQPQHF.

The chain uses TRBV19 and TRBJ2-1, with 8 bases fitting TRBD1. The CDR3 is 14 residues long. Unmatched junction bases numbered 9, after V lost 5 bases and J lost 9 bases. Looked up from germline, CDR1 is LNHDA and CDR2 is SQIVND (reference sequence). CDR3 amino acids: CASSPWDRSGEQFF. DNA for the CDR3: TGTGCCAGTAGTCCCTGGGACAGGTCAGGTGAGCAGTTCTTC.

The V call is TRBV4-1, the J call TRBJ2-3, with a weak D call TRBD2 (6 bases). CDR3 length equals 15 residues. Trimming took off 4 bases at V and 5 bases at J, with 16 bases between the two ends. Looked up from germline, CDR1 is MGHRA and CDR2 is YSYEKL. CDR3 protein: CASSPVVGGEDTQYF. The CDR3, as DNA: TGCGCCAGCAGCCCCGTGGTGGGGGGAGAAGATACGCAGTATTTT.